The 28 T cell receptor beta chains below all came from one sample that was sequenced in a study of metastatic and nonmetastatic thyroid tumors. TCRdb reprocessed the PCR reads using MiXCR. The table lists some 29,000 clones, around 4% of them singletons. Prior to thyroid surgery, none of the patients had received any treatment. What was sequenced was blood. The receptors here all came from a male donor with papillary thyroid cancer or a benign thyroid nodule (not recorded which). Some clones in this sample may be carry-over from other donors' samples.

This clone was seen many times. The chain links TRBV9 to TRBJ1-1, with TRBD1 as a possible D gene (5 bases). This CDR3 is built from 12 residues. Germline loops: CDR1 SGDLS, CDR2 YYNGEE. Deletions cut 3 bases from V and 5 bases from J, with 8 bases between. CDR3 region: CASSAQGTEAFF. DNA for the CDR3: TGTGCCAGCAGCGCCCAGGGAACTGAAGCTTTCTTT.

This clone was observed at least ten times. The CDR3 DNA reads as TGTGCCAGCAGCGCTGCCGGCCTAGAGTCCGGGGATACGCAGTATTTT. Amino acid sequence: CASSAAGLESGDTQYF. The V gene is TRBV9, the J gene TRBJ2-3, with no clear D. From germline, CDR1 is SGDLS and CDR2 YYNGEE. V was cut by 3 bases and J by 6 bases, with 20 bases left in between. The CDR3 is 16 residues long.

This clone was seen repeatedly, ten times or more. The chain recombines TRBV5-1 with TRBJ2-7; maybe TRBD2 (6 bases). The germline CDR1 and CDR2 sequences are SGHRS and YFSETQ. The length of the CDR3 is 17 residues. Deletions cut 0 bases from V and 2 bases from J, with 18 bases between. This CDR3 is CASSLGPAGRIAYEQYF. The CDR3 DNA follows: TGCGCCAGCAGCTTGGGCCCGGCGGGAAGGATAGCCTACGAGCAGTACTTC.

This chain connects TRBV7-9 to TRBJ1-6; D not resolved. This CDR3 has 15 amino acids. The V gene lost 0 bases and the J gene lost 3 bases, with 6 bases spanning the gap. Germline V gives CDR1 SEHNR, CDR2 FQNEAQ (reference sequence). CDR3 in amino acids: CASSLAYGYNSPLHF. CDR3 bases: TGTGCCAGCAGCTTAGCGTATGGCTATAATTCACCCCTCCACTTT.

This clone has only a few counts. The chain combines TRBV7-9 with TRBJ2-7; possibly TRBD2 for D (6 bases). The CDR3 is 13 residues long. V was cut by 4 bases and J by 5 bases, with 12 bases left in between. The germline CDR1 and CDR2 sequences are SEHNR and FQNEAQ (reference sequence). The CDR3 DNA sequence: TGTGCCAGCAGCTCCGCTGCGGGGAACGAGCAGTACTTC. As protein: CASSSAAGNEQYF.

This clone is classed as medium-sized. The chain uses TRBV27 and TRBJ2-1; 7 nucleotides line up with TRBD1. This CDR3 has 15 residues. Per the germline V gene, CDR1 is MNHEY and CDR2 is SMNVEV (reference sequence). With 8 bases clipped from V and 0 bases from J, the junction kept 7 bases outside the gene matches. CDR3 amino acids: CASGVTGRSYNEQFF. The CDR3 DNA sequence: TGTGCCAGCGGCGTGACAGGGCGCTCCTACAATGAGCAGTTCTTC.

This clone turned up a few times. V gene TRBV6-2 or TRBV6-3 combines with J gene TRBJ2-5, with D possibly being TRBD2 (5 bases). There are 12 residues in the CDR3. Germline V gives CDR1 MNHEY, CDR2 SVGEGT. Trimming took off 6 bases at V and 2 bases at J, with 7 bases between the two ends. The CDR3 region is CASRSGQETQYF. The CDR3 DNA reads as TGTGCCAGCAGGTCGGGGCAAGAGACCCAGTACTTC.

The chain carries TRBV7-2 and TRBJ2-3; the match to TRBD2 covers 14 bases. The J segment lost 0 bases and the V segment lost 0 bases, leaving 11 bases of the junction unmatched. This CDR3 has 21 amino acids. Looked up from germline, CDR1 is SGHTA and CDR2 is FQGNSA. In DNA, the CDR3 is TGTGCCAGCAGCTTAGCCATGGGACTAGCGGGAGAAGCGGGTAGCACAGATACGCAGTATTTT. Protein: CASSLAMGLAGEAGSTDTQYF.

This clone was picked up many times. V gene TRBV19 combines with J gene TRBJ1-5; D uncertain. CDR1 and CDR2 (germline): LNHDA, SQIVND (reference sequence). There are 17 residues in the CDR3. The V gene lost 1 base and the J gene lost 0 bases, with 13 bases spanning the gap. CDR3 sequence reads: CASSIGPSGYSNQPQHF. The CDR3, as DNA: TGTGCCAGTAGTATAGGGCCGTCGGGCTATAGCAATCAGCCCCAGCATTTT.

This clone was counted ten times or more. The chain joins TRBV9 to TRBJ2-1, with TRBD2 identical over 9 bases. The ends lost 0 bases at V and 7 bases at J; junction bases unmatched: 5. Germline V lookup: CDR1 SGDLS, CDR2 YYNGEE. The CDR3 has 15 amino acids. CDR3 in DNA: TGTGCCAGCAGCGTAGAACTAGCGGGTTTAAATGAGCAGTTCTTC. It encodes CASSVELAGLNEQFF.

A few counts support this clone. V is TRBV5-1 and J is TRBJ2-5, with D unresolved. Per the germline V gene, CDR1 is SGHRS and CDR2 is YFSETQ. This CDR3 has 14 amino acids. V was clipped by 2 bases and J by 1 base, with 9 bases between them. In DNA form, the CDR3 reads TGCGCCAGCAGCTTTTTCGCGGCCCAAGAGACCCAGTACTTC. Its protein product is CASSFFAAQETQYF. The full variable domain, its missing parts supplied by reference TRBV5-1 and TRBJ2-5, is KAGVTQTPRYLIKTRGQQVTLSCSPISGHRSVSWYQQTPGQGLQFLFEYFSETQRNKGNFPGRFSGRQFSNSRSEMNVSTLELGDSALYLCASSFFAAQETQYFGPGTRLLVL.

This clone has a handful of counts. This sequence joins TRBV5-1 and TRBJ2-3; D gene unclear. Trimming shortened V by 0 bases and J by 0 bases, and 5 bases separated the two germline ends. Germline lookup yields CDR1 SGHRS and CDR2 YFSETQ. The CDR3 runs to 14 residues. In DNA form, the CDR3 reads TGCGCCAGCAGCTTGGGGCAGAGCACAGATACGCAGTATTTT. Translating it yields CASSLGQSTDTQYF.

This clone has more than one count but fewer than ten. The chain uses TRBV6-1 and TRBJ1-2; D gene uncertain. This CDR3 is built from 14 residues. Germline V gene lookup returns CDR1 MNHNS and CDR2 SASEGT. V was cut by 7 bases and J by 6 bases, with 18 bases left in between. The CDR3, as DNA: TGTGCCAGCACAAGGGCTGGCCGGGCTCATGGCTACACCTTC. This sequence encodes CASTRAGRAHGYTF.

This clone qualifies as medium-sized. This chain connects TRBV28 to TRBJ1-2; the D gene is possibly TRBD1 (5 bases). Trimming took 6 bases from V and 3 from J, leaving 14 bases between them. The CDR3 length is 14 residues. CDR1 and CDR2 from the germline V gene are MDHEN and SYDVKM. The CDR3: CASSLPGLDYGYTF. CDR3 nucleotide sequence: TGTGCCAGCAGCCTACCGGGGCTGGACTATGGCTACACCTTC.

Worth noting for this clone: The junction shows a germline mismatch at one end, possibly a read error. This CDR3 reads CAISESTAVHRSSCNEQFF. The DNA of the CDR3 is TGTGCCATCAGTGAGTCTACGGCGGTACACCGGAGCTCCTGCAATGAGCAGTTCTTC. The J gene is TRBJ2-1, the V gene TRBV10-3; no definite D call. The CDR3 extends over 19 amino acids. Germline-derived CDR1 and CDR2 are ENHRY and SYGVKD.

This clone was seen many times. The chain uses TRBV11-2 and TRBJ2-1, with 7 bases matching TRBD1. CDR1 and CDR2 from the germline V gene are SGHAT and FQNNGV. The CDR3 loop spans 15 amino acids. J was trimmed by 4 bases and V by 6 bases; bases with no gene match: 9. CDR3 nucleotides: TGTGCCAGCAGTCGAGACGGGACAGTGTACAATGAGCAGTTCTTC. This sequence encodes CASSRDGTVYNEQFF.

This clone showed up just a few times. V is TRBV7-9 and J is TRBJ2-2; unclear D gene. This CDR3 spans 14 amino acids. Germline CDR1 reads SEHNR; CDR2 reads FQNEAQ (reference sequence). V lost 5 bases, J lost 7 bases, and 14 bases lay in between. CDR3 in amino acids: CASSPQADGGELFF. DNA for the CDR3: TGTGCCAGCAGCCCGCAGGCGGATGGCGGGGAGCTGTTTTTT.

The chain recombines TRBV6-4 with TRBJ2-3; 10 bases agree with TRBD2. Germline V lookup: CDR1 MRHNA, CDR2 SNTAGT. The CDR3 spans 16 residues. Germline trimming cut 3 bases from V and 1 base from J; bases unmatched to any gene: 4. In DNA form, the CDR3 reads TGTGCCAGCAGTGAATTCGGGACTAGCGGCACAGATACGCAGTATTTT. It encodes CASSEFGTSGTDTQYF.

The table lists this clone with many counts. This sample includes further DNA sequences coding for the same CDR3. The CDR3 nucleotides are TGTGCCAGCAGCTTGATCCAGGGAAGGAGTCAGCCCCAGCATTTT. The encoded protein is CASSLIQGRSQPQHF. The chain carries TRBV28 and TRBJ1-5; D is perhaps TRBD1 (5 bases). CDR3 size: 15 residues. Germline lookup yields CDR1 MDHEN and CDR2 SYDVKM. The ends were cut back, 6 bases at V and 6 bases at J, with 18 bases in the middle.

This clone was detected only a few times. The V gene is TRBV28, the J gene TRBJ2-7; weak D call: TRBD2 (6 bases). Trimming shortened V by 7 bases and J by 2 bases, and 18 bases separated the two germline ends. CDR3 length equals 15 residues. The germline gives CDR1 MDHEN, CDR2 SYDVKM. CDR3 protein: CASNTGGLGPYEQYF. CDR3 DNA: TGTGCCAGCAATACCGGGGGATTAGGTCCCTACGAGCAGTACTTC. Using reference TRBV28 and TRBJ2-7 for the parts outside the CDR3, the full variable domain is DVKVTQSSRYLVKRTGEKVFLECVQDMDHENMFWYRQDPGLGLRLIYFSYDVKMKEKGDIPEGYSVSREKKERFSLILESASTNQTSMYLCASNTGGLGPYEQYFGPGTRLTVT.

This clone has more than one count but fewer than ten. CDR3 sequence reads: CASSQDRQWRFVYTF. CDR3 sequence (DNA): TGCGCCAGCAGCCAAGATCGCCAGTGGCGCTTTGTCTACACCTTC. The V gene is TRBV4-3, the J gene TRBJ1-2; D uncertain. The CDR3 sequence is 15 residues long. V gave up 0 bases and J gave up 10 bases, with 18 bases separating them. Germline V gives CDR1 LGHNA, CDR2 YSLEER.

In its sample, this clone is medium-sized. V gene TRBV6-1 combines with J gene TRBJ1-3; D remains ambiguous. Germline lookup yields CDR1 MNHNS and CDR2 SASEGT. Trimming pared 5 bases from V and 0 bases from J, leaving 8 bases between. The CDR3 runs 14 residues. The CDR3 loop is CASSSTHSGNTIYF. Written as DNA, the CDR3 is TGTGCCAGCAGTTCGACGCACTCTGGAAACACCATATATTTT.

This clone was recorded at least ten times. This chain uses TRBV18 with TRBJ1-6; a weak D match, TRBD1 (6 bases). V dropped 4 bases and J dropped 5 bases, with 15 bases sitting between them. Germline V lookup: CDR1 KGHSH, CDR2 LQKENI. There are 16 residues in the CDR3. The CDR3 reads CASSHTPGHNNSPLHF. Here the CDR3 DNA reads TGTGCCAGCTCACATACTCCGGGACATAATAATTCACCCCTCCACTTT. Full variable domain (missing parts from reference TRBV18 and TRBJ1-6): NAGVMQNPRHLVRRRGQEARLRCSPMKGHSHVYWYRQLPEEGLKFMVYLQKENIIDESGMPKERFSAEFPKEGPSILRIQQVVRGDSAAYFCASSHTPGHNNSPLHFGNGTRLTVT.

By share, this clone ranks as medium-sized. This sequence joins TRBV6-4 and TRBJ2-3; 12 nucleotides align to TRBD2. The germline CDR1 and CDR2 sequences are MRHNA and SNTAGT. The CDR3 is 15 amino acids. The trim removed 2 bases at V and 4 bases at J, leaving 1 base unmatched. CDR3 bases: TGTGCCAGCAGTGACGGACTAGCGGGACCAGATACGCAGTATTTT. It encodes CASSDGLAGPDTQYF.

This clone was counted a few times. The chain recombines TRBV19 with TRBJ1-3, with 11 bases lining up with TRBD1. The germline V gene encodes CDR1 LNHDA and CDR2 SQIVND (reference sequence). The trim removed 7 bases at V and 0 bases at J, leaving 8 bases unmatched. This CDR3 is built from 17 residues. DNA for the CDR3: TGTGCCAGTAAAGGGGGACAGGGGGGCCGCTCTGGAAACACCATATATTTT. Protein: CASKGGQGGRSGNTIYF.

V gene TRBV6-4 combines with J gene TRBJ2-7; 14 nucleotides agree with TRBD2. The length of the CDR3 is 21 residues. Germline CDR1 reads MRHNA; CDR2 reads SNTAGT. The CDR3 here is CASSYSETGLAGAGFVYEQYV. The CDR3 nucleotides are TGTGCCAGCAGTTACTCCGAAACGGGACTAGCGGGGGCCGGTTTCGTCTACGAGCAGTACGTC.

The V gene is TRBV11-1, the J gene TRBJ2-7, with TRBD1 matching 9 bases. Germline assignment: CDR1 SGHAT and CDR2 FQDESV (reference sequence). The CDR3 has 15 amino acids. The V gene end was trimmed by 5 bases and the J gene end by 1 base; junction bases not matched to a gene: 6. CDR3 nucleotide sequence: TGTGCCAGCAGCCCCGGGACAGGGATGTCCTACGAGCAGTACTTC. It codes for CASSPGTGMSYEQYF. The whole variable domain, remainder taken from reference TRBV11-1 and TRBJ2-7, is EAEVAQSPRYKITEKSQAVAFWCDPISGHATLYWYRQILGQGPELLVQFQDESVVDDSQLPKDRFSAERLKGVDSTLKIQPAELGDSAMYLCASSPGTGMSYEQYFGPGTRLTVT.

This clone occurred a few times. The rearrangement uses TRBV6-1 and TRBJ2-7, with 8 positions matching TRBD1. Germline V lookup: CDR1 MNHNS, CDR2 SASEGT. V was pared by 6 bases and J by 2 bases, with 9 bases of the junction left unmatched. The CDR3 contains 15 residues. DNA of the CDR3: TGTGCCAGCAGCCGTATCGGACAGGGCACCTACGAGCAGTACTTC. Protein sequence: CASSRIGQGTYEQYF.